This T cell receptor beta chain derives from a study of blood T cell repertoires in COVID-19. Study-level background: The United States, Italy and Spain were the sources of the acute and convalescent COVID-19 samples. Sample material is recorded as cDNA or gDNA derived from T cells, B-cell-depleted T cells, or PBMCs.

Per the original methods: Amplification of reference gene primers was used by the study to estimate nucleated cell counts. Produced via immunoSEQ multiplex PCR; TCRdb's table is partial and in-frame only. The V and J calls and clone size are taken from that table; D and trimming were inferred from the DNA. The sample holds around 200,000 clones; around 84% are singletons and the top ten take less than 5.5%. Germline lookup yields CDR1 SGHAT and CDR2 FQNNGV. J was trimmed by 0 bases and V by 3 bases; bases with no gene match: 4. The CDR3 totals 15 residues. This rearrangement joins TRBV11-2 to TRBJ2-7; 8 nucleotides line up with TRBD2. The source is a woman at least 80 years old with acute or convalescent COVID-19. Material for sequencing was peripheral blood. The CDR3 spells CASSFTSGASYEQYF. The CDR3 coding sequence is TGTGCCAGCAGCTTCACTAGCGGAGCCTCCTACGAGCAGTACTTC. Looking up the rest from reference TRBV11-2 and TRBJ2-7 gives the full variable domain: EAGVAQSPRYKIIEKRQSVAFWCNPISGHATLYWYQQILGQGPKLLIQFQNNGVVDDSQLPKDRFSAERLKGVDSTLKIQPAKLEDSAVYLCASSFTSGASYEQYFGPGTRLTVT.